One and the same sample provided the 32 T cell receptor beta chains below, sequenced in a study of blood T cell repertoires in COVID-19. Generated by immunoSEQ multiplex PCR, the TCRdb table keeps only in-frame clones and is missing some. The repertoire holds about 94,000 clones, with just under 80% as singletons. Specimen: peripheral blood. The source is a man in his 70s with COVID-19, enrolled during active disease.

V usage is TRBV4-3 and J usage is TRBJ1-2; the D is unclear. V lost 4 bases, J lost 6 bases, and 18 bases lay in between. This CDR3 region has 15 residues. Germline V gene lookup returns CDR1 LGHNA and CDR2 YSLEER. In DNA, the CDR3 is TGCGCCAGCAGCCGCGGCGGGCTTTCAAGGGATGGCTACACCTTC. This sequence encodes CASSRGGLSRDGYTF.

This sequence joins TRBV3-1 (or the pseudogene TRBV3-2) and TRBJ2-6; a possible D gene is TRBD1 (5 bases). Germline CDR1 reads LGHDT; CDR2 reads YNNKEL (reference sequence). This CDR3 has 19 residues. The V and J ends lost 0 bases and 0 bases respectively, with 15 bases between them. For the CDR3, the DNA is TGTGCCAGCAGCCAAGACCTCACACAGGTTCTCTCTGGGGCCAACGTCCTGACTTTC. This encodes CASSQDLTQVLSGANVLTF.

The rearrangement links TRBV7-8 to TRBJ2-7; 12 bases map to TRBD1. CDR3 size: 18 residues. Germline CDR1 reads SGHVS; CDR2 reads FQNEAQ. J was trimmed by 4 bases and V by 5 bases; bases with no gene match: 15. The CDR3 sequence: CASSMYGTGGVLLYEQYF. CDR3 bases: TGTGCCAGCAGCATGTACGGGACAGGGGGCGTCCTCCTTTACGAGCAGTACTTC.

J is TRBJ1-1 and V is TRBV2; tentatively, D is TRBD1 (5 bases). V lost 8 bases to trimming and J lost 0 bases, with 10 bases between them. Looked up from germline, CDR1 is SNHLY and CDR2 is FYNNEI. CDR3 size: 13 residues. The CDR3 is CASWGEVNTEAFF. CDR3 DNA sequence: TGTGCCAGCTGGGGGGAAGTGAACACTGAAGCTTTCTTT.

This chain links TRBV19 with TRBJ1-1, with 7 positions matching TRBD1. The CDR3 has 15 residues. In germline, CDR1 is LNHDA, CDR2 SQIVND (reference sequence). Trimming removed 4 bases from V and 4 bases from J; junction bases left unmatched: 9. Here the CDR3 reads CASSTSGTVFTEAFF. Written as DNA, the CDR3 is TGTGCCAGTAGTACATCCGGGACAGTTTTCACTGAAGCTTTCTTT.

To note about this clone: Other DNA sequences within the sample encode an identical CDR3. The chain carries TRBV9 and TRBJ2-7; TRBD1 matches at 7 bases. Germline V gene data show CDR1 as SGDLS and CDR2 as YYNGEE. Germline trimming cut 0 bases from V and 4 bases from J; bases unmatched to any gene: 7. This CDR3 is built from 15 residues. CDR3 loop: CASSVEGGGIYEQYF. CDR3 DNA: TGTGCCAGCAGCGTAGAAGGGGGCGGTATATACGAGCAGTACTTC.

This clone was detected only a few times. The V call is TRBV4-1, the J call TRBJ1-2; 7 bases line up with TRBD1. Germline V gene data show CDR1 as MGHRA and CDR2 as YSYEKL. V dropped 5 bases and J dropped 2; count of bases not matched to a gene: 26. This CDR3 spans 21 amino acids. CDR3 in DNA: TGCGCCAGCAGCAATCTTGTCCCGGACAGGAGGAAGAGGGAAATCAACTATGGCTACACCTTC. Its translation: CASSNLVPDRRKREINYGYTF.

V usage is TRBV5-4 and J usage is TRBJ2-5; D is unresolved. The germline V and J ends were trimmed by 3 bases and 2 bases, with 2 bases remaining between them. Germline CDR1 and CDR2: SGHNT and YYREEE (reference sequence). This CDR3 region has 11 residues. The DNA of the CDR3 is TGTGCCAGCAGCTCACAAGAGACCCAGTACTTC. Protein sequence: CASSSQETQYF.

J is TRBJ1-3 and V is TRBV7-2, with 7 bases that match TRBD1. The germline gives CDR1 SGHTA, CDR2 FQGNSA. The length of the CDR3 is 15 residues. The junction had 8 bases not matched to a gene; V was cut back by 5 bases and J by 4 bases. The CDR3 is CASSPTGVEGNTIYF. The CDR3 DNA is TGTGCCAGCAGCCCTACAGGGGTTGAAGGAAACACCATATATTTT. Supplemented by reference TRBV7-2 and TRBJ1-3, the full variable domain reads GAGVSQSPSNKVTEKGKDVELRCDPISGHTALYWYRQSLGQGLEFLIYFQGNSAPDKSGLPSDRFSAERTGGSVSTLTIQRTQQEDSAVYLCASSPTGVEGNTIYFGEGSWLTVV.

To note about this clone: A junction boundary mismatches the germline segment, possibly from a read error. This chain uses TRBV7-7 with TRBJ2-1, with 12 bases lining up with TRBD2. From germline, CDR1 is SSHAT and CDR2 FNYEAQ (reference sequence). The CDR3 consists of 16 residues. For the CDR3, the DNA is TGTGCTAGCAGCCCCGGCGCTAGCGGGGGGGCCGATGAGCAGTTCTTC. It is translated as CASSPGASGGADEQFF.

The chain recombines TRBV5-1 with TRBJ2-3; tentative D call: TRBD2 (6 bases). Germline V lookup: CDR1 SGHRS, CDR2 YFSETQ. CDR3 length equals 13 residues. Trimming removed 4 bases at V and 6 bases at J, with 12 bases between. The CDR3 DNA follows: TGCGCCAGCAGCCTGGGCCTAGCGGATACGCAGTATTTT. Protein sequence: CASSLGLADTQYF.

V usage is TRBV12-3 or TRBV12-4 and J usage is TRBJ1-3; D is unclear. The V and J ends lost 6 bases and 3 bases respectively, with 9 bases between them. CDR3 length equals 13 residues. In DNA, the CDR3 is TGTGCCAGCAGATCGTCGGTTGGAAACACCATATATTTT. Encoded protein: CASRSSVGNTIYF.

The CDR3 DNA follows: TGTGCCAGCAGTCTCGCCAGTAGCGGGAGGGGTGAGCAGTACTTC. It specifies CASSLASSGRGEQYF. The J gene is TRBJ2-7, the V gene TRBV28; the match to TRBD2 covers 11 bases. V lost 5 bases, J lost 7 bases, and 10 bases stayed unmatched. This CDR3 comprises 15 residues. Germline V gene sequence: CDR1 MDHEN, CDR2 SYDVKM.

The CDR3 protein is CAWSVGADTGELFF. CDR3 nucleotides: TGTGCCTGGAGTGTTGGGGCCGACACCGGGGAGCTGTTTTTT. The chain combines TRBV30 with TRBJ2-2; D might be TRBD1 (5 bases). The CDR3 sequence is 14 residues long. Germline V gives CDR1 GTSNPN, CDR2 SVGIG (reference sequence). Trimming left V 0 bases short and J 3 bases short, with 8 bases between.

This clone was detected once. The chain combines TRBV28 with TRBJ2-3; a weak D match, TRBD1 (6 bases). The V and J ends lost 2 bases and 0 bases respectively, with 9 bases between them. The germline gives CDR1 MDHEN, CDR2 SYDVKM. This CDR3 contains 15 residues. The CDR3 loop is CASSLAGTSTDTQYF. In DNA form, the CDR3 reads TGTGCCAGCAGTTTAGCAGGGACAAGCACAGATACGCAGTATTTT.

The genes are TRBV6-2 or TRBV6-3 and TRBJ2-1; 11 nucleotides agree with TRBD2. The CDR3 has 16 amino acids. Germline V lookup: CDR1 MNHEY, CDR2 SVGEGT. V lost 5 bases to trimming and J lost 1 base; unmatched junction nucleotides: 4. Here the CDR3 DNA reads TGTGCCAGCAGTCGGGGGACTAGCGGATCCTACAATGAGCAGTTCTTC. Its protein is CASSRGTSGSYNEQFF.

The chain joins TRBV19 to TRBJ2-2; D is perhaps TRBD1 (6 bases). V was shortened by 5 bases and J by 2 bases, with 21 bases between the two germline ends. CDR1 is LNHDA, CDR2 SQIVND, per germline (reference sequence). The CDR3 totals 18 residues. The CDR3 reads CASSVGQHRWENTGELFF. The CDR3 DNA reads as TGTGCCAGTAGTGTTGGACAGCACCGCTGGGAAAACACCGGGGAGCTGTTTTTT.

The CDR3 region is CASSYSTVRRQPYEQYF. CDR3 DNA: TGTGCCAGCAGTTACTCCACAGTGCGGAGGCAACCCTACGAGCAGTACTTC. V is TRBV6-2 or TRBV6-3 and J is TRBJ2-7; D might be TRBD2 (5 bases). The V end lost 0 bases, the J end lost 2 bases, and 17 bases lay between the germline ends. This CDR3 spans 17 amino acids. Germline V gene data show CDR1 as MNHEY and CDR2 as SVGEGT.

The chain combines TRBV7-2 with TRBJ2-2; the D gene is possibly TRBD1 (6 bases). This CDR3 spans 15 amino acids. Per the germline V gene, CDR1 is SGHTA and CDR2 is FQGNSA. V was cut by 5 bases and J by 8 bases, with 18 bases left in between. The CDR3 loop is CASSKDLLRGGELFF. Written as DNA, the CDR3 is TGTGCCAGCAGCAAGGACCTTCTCAGGGGTGGGGAGCTGTTTTTT.

The rearrangement uses TRBV19 and TRBJ2-6, with D unresolved. The CDR3 is 16 residues long. V gave up 2 bases and J gave up 4 bases, with 12 bases separating them. Germline assignment: CDR1 LNHDA and CDR2 SQIVND (reference sequence). Here the CDR3 DNA reads TGTGCCAGTAGTATACCCCGAGGATACGGGGCCAACGTCCTGACTTTC. This encodes CASSIPRGYGANVLTF. Using reference TRBV19 and TRBJ2-6 for the parts outside the CDR3, the full variable domain is DGGITQSPKYLFRKEGQNVTLSCEQNLNHDAMYWYRQDPGQGLRLIYYSQIVNDFQKGDIAEGYSVSREKKESFPLTVTSAQKNPTAFYLCASSIPRGYGANVLTFGAGSRLTVL.

The rearrangement uses TRBV29-1 and TRBJ2-4; D not resolved. Germline V lookup: CDR1 SQVTM, CDR2 ANQGSEA. V was cut by 2 bases and J by 2 bases, with 7 bases left in between. The CDR3 covers 13 residues. The CDR3 spells CSVEQATKNIQYF. DNA of the CDR3: TGCAGCGTTGAACAGGCTACCAAAAACATTCAGTACTTC.

The rearrangement links TRBV14 to TRBJ1-1, with 9 bases matching TRBD1. CDR3 length: 15 residues. V shed 1 base and J 5 bases; nucleotides not matched to a gene: 5. Germline V lookup: CDR1 SGHDN, CDR2 FVKESK. CDR3 nucleotides: TGTGCCAGCAGCCAAGCTCGACAGGGGGGGACTGAAGCTTTCTTT. Its translation: CASSQARQGGTEAFF.

The chain couples TRBV6-2 or TRBV6-3 to TRBJ1-2; D possibly corresponds to TRBD1 (6 bases). The CDR3 contains 13 residues. Per germline, CDR1 MNHEY and CDR2 SVGEGT. The V gene lost 2 bases and the J gene lost 4 bases, with 8 bases spanning the gap. In DNA form, the CDR3 reads TGTGCCAGCAGTTACACAGGGAGCTATGGCTACACCTTC. Translating gives CASSYTGSYGYTF.

The chain couples TRBV4-3 to TRBJ1-2; no clear D. CDR1 LGHNA and CDR2 YSLEER come from the germline V gene. V was cut by 0 bases and J by 5 bases, with 7 bases left in between. This CDR3 is 13 amino acids long. CDR3 sequence: CASSQDLGYGYTF. The CDR3 nucleotides are TGCGCCAGCAGCCAAGATCTCGGGTATGGCTACACCTTC.

The chain recombines TRBV28 with TRBJ1-2, with 7 bases lining up with TRBD1. V trimming: 4 bases; J trimming: 2 bases; junction bases outside the gene matches: 7. The CDR3 covers 15 residues. CDR1 is MDHEN, CDR2 SYDVKM, per germline. The DNA for the CDR3 is TGTGCCAGCAGTTCACTGGGACAGATGAACTATGGCTACACCTTC. Protein: CASSSLGQMNYGYTF.

The gene calls are TRBV27 and TRBJ2-3; the D is unclear. There are 13 residues in the CDR3. Germline assignment: CDR1 MNHEY and CDR2 SMNVEV (reference sequence). Trimming left V 6 bases short and J 5 bases short, with 12 bases between. CDR3 coding DNA: TGTGCCAGCAGGGCCCTTGGTATAGATACGCAGTATTTT. It translates to CASRALGIDTQYF.

This sequence joins TRBV29-1 and TRBJ2-3; 8 nucleotides align to TRBD2. CDR3 length: 16 residues. The germline CDR1 and CDR2 sequences are SQVTM and ANQGSEA. V shed 2 bases, J shed 7 bases, and the junction held 14 bases outside the gene matches. The CDR3 bases are TGCAGCGTTGAAAACACCGGGGGGGCGGATGTATATACGCAGTATTTT. Translating it yields CSVENTGGADVYTQYF.

V is TRBV27 and J is TRBJ2-5; maybe TRBD2 (5 bases). The V end lost 5 bases, the J end lost 5 bases, and 21 bases lay between the germline ends. Germline V gene sequence: CDR1 MNHEY, CDR2 SMNVEV (reference sequence). This CDR3 spans 16 amino acids. The CDR3 is CASSRRRSRMGETQYF. In DNA form, the CDR3 reads TGTGCCAGCAGTCGGAGGCGGTCCAGAATGGGGGAGACCCAGTACTTC.

The rearrangement links TRBV28 to TRBJ1-4; no firm D call. CDR1 is MDHEN and CDR2 is SYDVKM in the germline V gene. The V gene lost 3 bases and the J gene lost 3 bases, with 8 bases spanning the gap. The CDR3 sequence is 14 residues long. CDR3 region: CASSLRSANEKLFF. The CDR3 region has the DNA TGTGCCAGCAGTTTGCGGAGTGCTAATGAAAAACTGTTTTTT.

The V gene is TRBV6-5, the J gene TRBJ2-1, with a tentative D call TRBD2 (6 bases). The V end lost 8 bases, the J end lost 5 bases, and 10 bases lay between the germline ends. Germline loops: CDR1 MNHEY, CDR2 SVGAGI. The length of the CDR3 is 12 residues. The CDR3 bases are TGTGCCAGCGGATTAGCGGACAATGAGCAGTTCTTC. The encoded protein is CASGLADNEQFF.

This sequence joins TRBV2 and TRBJ2-5; 9 bases align to TRBD2. The CDR3 spans 15 residues. Germline lookup yields CDR1 SNHLY and CDR2 FYNNEI. V shed 6 bases, J shed 2 bases, and the junction held 7 bases outside the gene matches. The CDR3 sequence: CASRGGLAGQETQYF. The CDR3 bases are TGTGCCAGCAGGGGAGGGCTAGCGGGGCAAGAGACCCAGTACTTC.

This chain links TRBV5-1 with TRBJ1-2, with 7 bases that match TRBD1. Germline-derived CDR1 and CDR2 are SGHRS and YFSETQ. V lost 1 base to trimming and J lost 2 bases; unmatched junction nucleotides: 11. The CDR3 runs to 17 residues. The CDR3: CASSLKATGWENYGYTF. The CDR3 DNA follows: TGCGCCAGCAGCTTGAAGGCGACAGGGTGGGAGAACTATGGCTACACCTTC. Full variable domain (outside the CDR3, taken from reference TRBV5-1 and TRBJ1-2): KAGVTQTPRYLIKTRGQQVTLSCSPISGHRSVSWYQQTPGQGLQFLFEYFSETQRNKGNFPGRFSGRQFSNSRSEMNVSTLELGDSALYLCASSLKATGWENYGYTFGSGTRLTVV.